The 18 T cell receptor beta chains given below trace back to one sample, sequenced in a study of T-cell reconstitution after alpha-beta-depleted transplantation in children. Researchers prepared the TCRbeta library using unique molecular identifiers, the study reports. TCRdb ran MiXCR on the PCR reads and lists one entry per CDR3 protein. The sample includes 100,000 or so distinct CDR3 sequences, about 22% seen only once; the top ten take about a fifth. Source: PBMCs, taken before TCRalphabeta/CD19-depleted stem cell transplant. These receptors all come from a boy between 2 and 10 years old with acute lymphoblastic leukemia, due to receive a stem cell transplant.

V and J are TRBV12-3 or TRBV12-4 and TRBJ2-1; 9 bases align to TRBD1. The CDR3 spans 15 residues. V shed 6 bases, J shed 10 bases, and the junction held 13 bases outside the gene matches. The CDR3 DNA follows: TGTGCCAGCAGCGCCGGGACAGGGTTGTTCAGGGAGCAGTTCTTC. It yields the protein CASSAGTGLFREQFF.

The rearrangement joins TRBV29-1 to TRBJ2-1; TRBD2 is a possible D gene (5 bases). Germline values: CDR1 SQVTM, CDR2 ANQGSEA. Trimming removed 8 bases at V and 3 bases at J, with 14 bases between. The CDR3 is 13 amino acids. CDR3 in amino acids: CSSLRVDYNEQFF. Here the CDR3 DNA reads TGCAGCTCTTTGAGGGTGGACTACAATGAGCAGTTCTTC.

This clonotype ranks as medium-sized (0.01 to 0.1%). The V gene is TRBV5-1, the J gene TRBJ1-4, with D tentatively TRBD1 (5 bases). Germline-derived CDR1 and CDR2 are SGHRS and YFSETQ. The CDR3 is made up of 15 amino acids. Between the trimmed V and J ends, which lost 0 bases and 5 bases, there was a span of 11 bases. The chain's CDR3 is CASSLDVGGNEKLFF. The CDR3 DNA sequence: TGCGCCAGCAGCTTGGATGTGGGGGGGAATGAAAAACTGTTTTTT. Full variable domain (remainder filled in from reference TRBV5-1 and TRBJ1-4): KAGVTQTPRYLIKTRGQQVTLSCSPISGHRSVSWYQQTPGQGLQFLFEYFSETQRNKGNFPGRFSGRQFSNSRSEMNVSTLELGDSALYLCASSLDVGGNEKLFFGSGTQLSVL.

V and J are TRBV7-2 and TRBJ2-3; the match to TRBD1 covers 8 bases. Germline V gene sequence: CDR1 SGHTA, CDR2 FQGNSA. The CDR3 is 13 amino acids. The J segment lost 6 bases and the V segment lost 5 bases, leaving 4 bases of the junction unmatched. The CDR3 region has the DNA TGTGCCAGCAGCCCTTGGGACAGGGATACGCAGTATTTT. Its translation: CASSPWDRDTQYF.

This clonotype was found a few times. V usage is TRBV10-1 and J usage is TRBJ2-3; no clear D gene. The CDR3 covers 13 residues. Trimming cost V 6 bases and J 4 bases, with 11 bases left between them. The germline V gene encodes CDR1 WNHNN and CDR2 SYGVQD (reference sequence). The CDR3 reads CASSPLPADTQYF. The CDR3 DNA sequence: TGCGCCAGCAGCCCGTTGCCCGCAGATACGCAGTATTTT.

This clonotype was observed a handful of times. This chain links TRBV6-5 with TRBJ2-1, with TRBD2 matching 11 bases. With V trimmed by 2 bases and J by 8 bases, 11 bases remained unmatched. Germline assignment: CDR1 MNHEY and CDR2 SVGAGI. The CDR3 is made up of 17 amino acids. The CDR3 nucleotides are TGTGCCAGCAGTTACGGGACTAGCGGAGGTCTGTTGGATGAGCAGTTCTTC. It encodes CASSYGTSGGLLDEQFF.

The J gene is TRBJ1-4, the V gene TRBV18; possibly TRBD1 for D (5 bases). The CDR3 has 14 amino acids. V was clipped by 3 bases and J by 8 bases, with 13 bases between them. The germline gives CDR1 KGHSH, CDR2 LQKENI. CDR3 amino acids: CASSPGRGHEKLFF. Here the CDR3 DNA reads TGTGCCAGCTCACCCGGGAGGGGTCACGAAAAACTGTTTTTT. The full variable domain, completed using reference TRBV18 and TRBJ1-4, is NAGVMQNPRHLVRRRGQEARLRCSPMKGHSHVYWYRQLPEEGLKFMVYLQKENIIDESGMPKERFSAEFPKEGPSILRIQQVVRGDSAAYFCASSPGRGHEKLFFGSGTQLSVL.

The table lists this clonotype with many counts. The CDR3 DNA reads as TGTGCCAGCAACTTGGGGAGGAACACTGAAGCTTTCTTT. It specifies CASNLGRNTEAFF. The chain joins TRBV27 to TRBJ1-1, with no clear D. Looked up from germline, CDR1 is MNHEY and CDR2 is SMNVEV (reference sequence). Trimming pared 7 bases from V and 1 base from J, leaving 10 bases between. This CDR3 comprises 13 residues.

Only a few counts were recorded for this clonotype. The chain links TRBV29-1 to TRBJ2-2; D call uncertain. Germline values: CDR1 SQVTM, CDR2 ANQGSEA. V shed 5 bases and J shed 3 bases, with 4 bases lying between them. CDR3 length: 11 residues. The CDR3: CSVRDTGELFF. The DNA for the CDR3 is TGCAGCGTTCGAGACACCGGGGAGCTGTTTTTT.

The chain joins TRBV7-2 to TRBJ2-7; weak D call: TRBD1 (6 bases). There are 14 residues in the CDR3. The V gene's germline CDR1 is SGHTA and CDR2 FQGNSA. V was clipped by 2 bases and J by 3 bases, with 11 bases between them. CDR3 nucleotide sequence: TGTGCCAGCAGCTTAACCGGGACAAGCTACGAGCAGTACTTC. Translation: CASSLTGTSYEQYF.

V and J are TRBV7-9 and TRBJ2-7; 10 nucleotides line up with TRBD1. CDR3 length: 16 amino acids. Trimming cost V 5 bases and J 3 bases; bases outside gene matches: 10. The V gene's germline CDR1 is SEHNR and CDR2 FQNEAQ (reference sequence). In DNA form, the CDR3 reads TGTGCCAGCAGCAAATCGACAGGGGGCCGACGCTACGAGCAGTACTTC. It yields the protein CASSKSTGGRRYEQYF.

This clonotype occurred a few times. J is TRBJ2-7 and V is TRBV18; D call uncertain. CDR3 size: 13 residues. V lost 3 bases, J lost 2 bases, and 8 bases lay in between. Germline CDR1 is KGHSH and CDR2 is LQKENI. The CDR3 reads CASSPAGPYEQYF. The CDR3 coding sequence is TGTGCCAGCTCACCGGCAGGCCCCTACGAGCAGTACTTC. Looking up the rest from reference TRBV18 and TRBJ2-7 gives the full variable domain: NAGVMQNPRHLVRRRGQEARLRCSPMKGHSHVYWYRQLPEEGLKFMVYLQKENIIDESGMPKERFSAEFPKEGPSILRIQQVVRGDSAAYFCASSPAGPYEQYFGPGTRLTVT.

This clonotype was counted only a few times. The V gene is TRBV5-1, the J gene TRBJ2-1, with D possibly called TRBD1 or TRBD2 (6 bases each). The germline CDR1 and CDR2 sequences are SGHRS and YFSETQ. CDR3 length equals 15 residues. Trimming stripped 2 bases from V and 7 bases from J, with 16 bases between. The CDR3 loop reads CASSFFQGSGNEQFF. The CDR3, as DNA: TGCGCCAGCAGCTTTTTTCAGGGGAGCGGGAATGAGCAGTTCTTC.

The chain employs TRBV11-2 and TRBJ2-1; D is perhaps TRBD2 (7 bases). The V and J ends lost 3 bases and 4 bases respectively, with 28 bases between them. The germline V gene has CDR1 SGHAT and CDR2 FQNNGV. CDR3 length equals 20 residues. The CDR3 nucleotides are TGTGCCAGCAGCTTGGGGACACCGGGACTAAGGGGAAGAGCTTACAATGAGCAGTTCTTC. This sequence encodes CASSLGTPGLRGRAYNEQFF.

At least ten counts were recorded for this clonotype. The chain has TRBV11-2 and TRBJ2-1, with no clear D. The CDR3 spans 13 residues. The germline gives CDR1 SGHAT, CDR2 FQNNGV. Trimming took off 7 bases at V and 3 bases at J, with 10 bases between the two ends. The CDR3 nucleotides are TGTGCCAGCAACGACTTCGACTACAATGAGCAGTTCTTC. Encoded protein: CASNDFDYNEQFF.

The chain uses TRBV4-1 and TRBJ2-5; the D gene could be TRBD1 or TRBD2 (5 bases each). The CDR3 is 13 amino acids. Germline-derived CDR1 and CDR2 are MGHRA and YSYEKL. Trimming left V 3 bases short and J 5 bases short, with 10 bases between. CDR3 amino acids: CASSQGVLETQYF. CDR3 sequence (DNA): TGCGCCAGCAGCCAGGGGGTTCTGGAGACCCAGTACTTC.

This clonotype was counted a few times. This rearrangement joins TRBV5-1 to TRBJ2-7; tentatively, D is TRBD1 (6 bases). Trimming pared 4 bases from V and 10 bases from J, leaving 12 bases between. The CDR3 is made up of 11 amino acids. Germline CDR1 and CDR2: SGHRS and YFSETQ. CDR3 loop: CASSGGGAQYF. The CDR3, as DNA: TGCGCCAGCAGCGGGGGCGGCGCTCAGTACTTC.

The chain combines TRBV7-2 with TRBJ2-3; D is ambiguous. Germline V CDR1 and CDR2: SGHTA, FQGNSA. The CDR3 sequence is 15 residues long. The V end was cut by 4 bases, the J end by 2 bases, with 13 bases between. The CDR3 DNA sequence: TGTGCCAGCAGCTCAACGGTACAGTCCACAGATACGCAGTATTTT. Protein product: CASSSTVQSTDTQYF.